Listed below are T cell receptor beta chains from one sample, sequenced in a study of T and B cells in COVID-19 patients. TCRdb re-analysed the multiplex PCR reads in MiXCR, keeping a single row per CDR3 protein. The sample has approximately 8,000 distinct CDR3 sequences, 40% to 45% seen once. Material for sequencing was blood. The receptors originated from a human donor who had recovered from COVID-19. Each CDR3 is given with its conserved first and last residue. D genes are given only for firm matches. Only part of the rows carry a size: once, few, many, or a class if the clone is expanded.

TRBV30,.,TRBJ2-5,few,CAWATGNQETQYF,TGTGCCTGGGCTACAGGGAACCAAGAGACCCAGTACTTC
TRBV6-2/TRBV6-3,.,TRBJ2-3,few,CASSSSERSTDTQYF,TGTGCCAGCAGCTCTTCGGAGCGGAGCACAGATACGCAGTATTTT
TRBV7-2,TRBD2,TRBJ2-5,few,CASSLAPAGGQQETQYF,TGTGCCAGCAGCTTAGCGCCCGCGGGGGGTCAGCAAGAGACCCAGTACTTC
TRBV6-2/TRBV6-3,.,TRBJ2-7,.,CASSSGLIGEQYF,TGTGCCAGCAGCTCCGGGTTGATCGGCGAGCAGTACTTC
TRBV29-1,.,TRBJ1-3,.,CSVVLISSGNTIYF,TGCAGCGTTGTCCTTATTTCCTCTGGAAACACCATATATTTT
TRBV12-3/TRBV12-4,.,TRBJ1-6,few,CASSLGQDNSPLHF,TGTGCCAGCAGTTTAGGGCAGGATAATTCACCCCTCCACTTT
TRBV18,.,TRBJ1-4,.,CASSPTVTTNEKLFF,TGTGCCAGCTCACCTACAGTGACGACTAATGAAAAACTGTTTTTT
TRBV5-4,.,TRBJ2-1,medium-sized,CASSFGGLLIGEQFF,TGTGCCAGCAGCTTTGGAGGACTACTGATTGGCGAGCAGTTCTTC
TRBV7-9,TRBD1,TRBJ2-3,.,CASSLASTGATQYF,TGTGCCAGCAGCTTAGCCTCGACAGGGGCCACGCAGTATTTT
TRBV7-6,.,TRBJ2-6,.,CASSLALVPSGANVLTF,TGTGCCAGCAGCTTAGCGCTGGTTCCCTCTGGGGCCAACGTCCTGACTTTC
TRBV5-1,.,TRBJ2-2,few,CASSLSGGSRMWNTGELFF,TGCGCCAGCAGCTTGTCTGGGGGGAGCAGGATGTGGAACACCGGGGAGCTGTTTTTT
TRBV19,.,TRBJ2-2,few,CASSLPVGGVSGELFF,TGTGCCAGCAGCTTGCCAGTCGGTGGGGTATCGGGGGAGCTGTTTTTT